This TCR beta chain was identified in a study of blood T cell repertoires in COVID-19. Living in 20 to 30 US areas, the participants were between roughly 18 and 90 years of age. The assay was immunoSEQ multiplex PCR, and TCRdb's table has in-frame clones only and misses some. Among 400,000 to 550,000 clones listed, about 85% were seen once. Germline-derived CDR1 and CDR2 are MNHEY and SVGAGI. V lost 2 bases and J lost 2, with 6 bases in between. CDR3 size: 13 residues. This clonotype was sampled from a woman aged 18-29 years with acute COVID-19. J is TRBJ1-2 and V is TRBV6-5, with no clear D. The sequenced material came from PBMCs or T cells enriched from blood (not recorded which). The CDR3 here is CASSYQENYGYTF. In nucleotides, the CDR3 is TGTGCCAGCAGTTACCAGGAAAACTATGGCTACACCTTC.